The next 13 T cell receptor beta chains were all read from a single sample in a study of Ad26.COV2.S vaccination and SARS-CoV-2 variants. Described treatment: approximately 18 received Ad26.COV2.S at low or high dose, single or two shots; roughly five received placebo; per-sample allocation not given. Samples analyzed were those drawn on day 63 after the first vaccine or placebo injection. Assay: immunoSEQ multiplex PCR; the TCRdb copy retains only in-frame clones and omits some. In the table there are 350,000 to 500,000 clones, approximately 87% of which are singletons. The material sequenced was peripheral blood, taken in a trial of Ad26.COV2.S vaccine versus placebo. All receptors come from a person between 18 and 60 years old who received the Ad26.COV2.S COVID-19 vaccine or a placebo.

For this clone: Other nucleotide sequences in the sample specify the same CDR3. The chain links TRBV19 to TRBJ1-5; 8 bases agree with TRBD1. The CDR3 covers 13 residues. V dropped 5 bases and J dropped 4; count of bases not matched to a gene: 1. Germline V CDR1 and CDR2: LNHDA, SQIVND (reference sequence). CDR3 loop: CASSGTGNQPQHF. The CDR3 bases are TGTGCCAGTAGTGGGACAGGAAATCAGCCCCAGCATTTT.

This clone was observed once. This chain uses TRBV28 with TRBJ1-1, with D tentatively TRBD1 (6 bases). The CDR3 runs to 15 residues. CDR1 is MDHEN, CDR2 SYDVKM, per germline. Trimming removed 3 bases from V and 2 bases from J, with 13 bases in between. The CDR3 nucleotides read TGTGCCAGCAGTTTGTACAGGGTCGGAAACACTGAAGCTTTCTTT. This encodes CASSLYRVGNTEAFF.

The genes are TRBV14 and TRBJ1-6; D remains ambiguous. Germline loops: CDR1 SGHDN, CDR2 FVKESK. Deletions cut 10 bases from V and 0 bases from J, with 7 bases between. The CDR3 loop spans 13 amino acids. The CDR3 reads CATSSSYNSPLHF. The CDR3 DNA follows: TGTGCCACCTCCAGCTCCTATAATTCACCCCTCCACTTT.

This clone was detected once. CDR3 in amino acids: CASTRQGGTGELFF. CDR3 nucleotides: TGTGCCAGCACCCGGCAGGGGGGGACCGGGGAGCTGTTTTTT. The chain recombines TRBV21-1 with TRBJ2-2. TRBV21-1 is a recognized pseudogene. The CDR3 has 14 amino acids.

The gene calls are TRBV25-1 and TRBJ2-3, with 12 bases lining up with TRBD2. Looked up from germline, CDR1 is MGHDK and CDR2 is SYGVNS. This CDR3 is 16 amino acids long. The ends lost 3 bases at V and 2 bases at J; junction bases unmatched: 3. CDR3 sequence reads: CASSEWTSGDTDTQYF. The CDR3 nucleotides are TGTGCCAGCAGTGAGTGGACTAGCGGGGACACAGATACGCAGTATTTT.

The CDR3 region is CAWNLEFNGYTF. CDR3 DNA: TGTGCCTGGAATTTAGAGTTTAATGGCTACACCTTC. The chain has TRBV30 and TRBJ1-2; D not resolved. CDR3 length equals 12 residues. The V and J ends lost 4 bases and 6 bases respectively, with 12 bases between them. Germline CDR1 reads GTSNPN; CDR2 reads SVGIG (reference sequence).

V usage is TRBV4-1 and J usage is TRBJ2-5; maybe TRBD1 (6 bases). V lost 4 bases, J lost 5 bases, and 20 bases lay in between. Germline CDR1 reads MGHRA; CDR2 reads YSYEKL. The CDR3 is 16 amino acids. The CDR3 region is CASSRKHTGRDETQYF. Written as DNA, the CDR3 is TGCGCCAGCAGCCGAAAACATACAGGGAGAGACGAGACCCAGTACTTC.

This sequence joins TRBV4-3 and TRBJ2-1; 8 bases align to TRBD1. With 0 bases clipped from V and 4 bases from J, the junction kept 5 bases outside the gene matches. Germline CDR1 is LGHNA and CDR2 is YSLEER. The length of the CDR3 is 16 residues. This CDR3 is CASSQDRQGAYNEQFF. DNA for the CDR3: TGCGCCAGCAGCCAAGATCGCCAGGGGGCGTACAATGAGCAGTTCTTC.

This chain links TRBV4-1 with TRBJ2-3, with 9 bases fitting TRBD2. The CDR3 is 18 amino acids. V lost 1 base to trimming and J lost 5 bases; unmatched junction nucleotides: 13. Germline V CDR1 and CDR2: MGHRA, YSYEKL. The CDR3 loop is CASSQGAGGLYLGDTQYF. The CDR3 DNA is TGCGCCAGCAGCCAAGGAGCGGGGGGCCTCTATCTTGGAGATACGCAGTATTTT.

This chain uses TRBV18 with TRBJ2-1; D is uncertain. V lost 2 bases, J lost 6 bases, and 8 bases lay in between. The CDR3 has 13 amino acids. Germline CDR1 reads KGHSH; CDR2 reads LQKENI. The CDR3, as DNA: TGTGCCAGCTCACCAGGGCCCGGCAATGAGCAGTTCTTC. It translates to CASSPGPGNEQFF.

The gene calls are TRBV27 and TRBJ2-3, with a weak D call TRBD1 (6 bases). V was clipped by 0 bases and J by 3 bases, with 7 bases between them. The CDR3 has 14 residues. Germline V gene lookup returns CDR1 MNHEY and CDR2 SMNVEV (reference sequence). The CDR3 here is CASSLSQGTDTQYF. CDR3 sequence (DNA): TGTGCCAGCAGTTTATCCCAGGGGACAGATACGCAGTATTTT.

This clone was counted only a few times. V gene TRBV10-2 combines with J gene TRBJ2-7, with D perhaps TRBD1 or TRBD2 (6 bases each). V lost 6 bases and J 3 bases, leaving 12 bases between the germline ends. Germline V lookup: CDR1 WSHSY, CDR2 SAAADI. The CDR3 totals 13 residues. CDR3 coding DNA: TGCGCCAGCAGGGGGGGCTTTCACTACGAGCAGTACTTC. Encoded protein: CASRGGFHYEQYF.

This CDR3 reads CASSDLRQGTDTQYF. Written as DNA, the CDR3 is TGTGCCAGCAGCGACCTCCGACAAGGCACAGATACGCAGTATTTT. The gene calls are TRBV5-4 and TRBJ2-3; D is uncertain. Looked up from germline, CDR1 is SGHNT and CDR2 is YYREEE (reference sequence). With 4 bases removed from V and 1 base from J, the gap between germline ends came to 13 bases. There are 15 residues in the CDR3.